The rows below give T cell receptor beta chains drawn from one sample of a study of post-analysis software for immune sequencing data. TCRdb processed the PCR reads anew with MiXCR; each CDR3 protein has one entry. Among a few hundred thousand distinct CDR3 sequences listed, roughly 38% were seen once. Material: blood. These TCRs come from a girl aged 2 to 10 with multiple sclerosis. Each CDR3 is given with its conserved first and last residue. Fields, in order: V gene, CDR3 length, clone size, J gene, D gene, CDR3 protein, CDR3 DNA. A D gene is named only where the DNA matches it firmly. Some rows have no size entry. The others give once, few or many, or a class for an expanded clone.

V: TRBV7-3; length: 14; size: NA; J: TRBJ1-5; D: NA; CDR3: CASSLTRPDQPQHF; DNA: TGTGCCAGCAGCTTAACGCGGCCAGACCAGCCCCAGCATTTT
V: TRBV4-1; length: 17; size: NA; J: TRBJ2-5; D: TRBD2; CDR3: CASSQDRGGVQESTQYF; DNA: TGCGCCAGCAGCCAAGATCGGGGGGGGGTCCAAGAATCGACCCAGTACTTC
V: TRBV9; length: 14; size: NA; J: TRBJ1-1; D: NA; CDR3: CASSGTGQNTEAFF; DNA: TGTGCCAGCAGCGGGACCGGACAGAACACTGAAGCTTTCTTT
V: TRBV6-5; length: 14; size: NA; J: TRBJ1-5; D: NA; CDR3: CASSPRSYNQPQHF; DNA: TGTGCCAGCAGCCCCAGAAGCTACAATCAGCCCCAGCATTTT
V: TRBV28; length: 15; size: NA; J: TRBJ2-7; D: NA; CDR3: CASSPPQGIPYEQYF; DNA: TGTGCCAGCAGTCCCCCACAAGGGATACCCTACGAGCAGTACTTC
V: TRBV28; length: 15; size: NA; J: TRBJ2-5; D: NA; CDR3: CASSSFRGGYQTQYF; DNA: TGTGCCAGCAGTTCATTTAGAGGAGGGTATCAGACCCAGTACTTC
V: TRBV14; length: 15; size: NA; J: TRBJ1-2; D: TRBD1; CDR3: CASSQGRQGSYGYTF; DNA: TGTGCCAGCAGCCAAGGGAGACAGGGCAGCTATGGCTACACCTTC
V: TRBV12-3/TRBV12-4; length: 14; size: NA; J: TRBJ1-5; D: NA; CDR3: CAGSLATPNQPQHF; DNA: TGTGCCGGCAGTTTAGCGACGCCAAATCAGCCCCAGCATTTT
V: TRBV5-5; length: 16; size: few; J: TRBJ2-7; D: TRBD2; CDR3: CASSNGLAGARLEQYF; DNA: TGTGCCAGCAGTAACGGACTAGCGGGAGCCCGCCTCGAGCAGTACTTC
V: TRBV6-2/TRBV6-3; length: 14; size: NA; J: TRBJ2-7; D: NA; CDR3: CASSSKTLPYEQYF; DNA: TGTGCCAGCAGTTCCAAGACGCTACCCTACGAGCAGTACTTC
V: TRBV24-1; length: 13; size: NA; J: TRBJ2-1; D: NA; CDR3: CATSDTLYNEQFF; DNA: TGTGCCACCAGTGATACCCTTTACAATGAGCAGTTCTTC
V: TRBV29-1; length: 12; size: few; J: TRBJ1-2; D: NA; CDR3: CSVASGNYGYTF; DNA: TGCAGCGTTGCTTCGGGGAACTATGGCTACACCTTC
V: TRBV5-5; length: 17; size: NA; J: TRBJ2-5; D: TRBD2; CDR3: CASSLGNSGRSQETQYF; DNA: TGTGCCAGCAGCTTGGGGAATAGCGGGAGGTCCCAAGAGACCCAGTACTTC
V: TRBV7-8; length: 11; size: NA; J: TRBJ2-1; D: NA; CDR3: CASSGPYEQFF; DNA: TGTGCCAGCAGCGGTCCTTATGAGCAGTTCTTC
V: TRBV6-5; length: 13; size: few; J: TRBJ1-2; D: TRBD1; CDR3: CASSRGTAYGYTF; DNA: TGTGCCAGCAGTCGCGGGACAGCTTATGGCTACACCTTC
V: TRBV5-1; length: 15; size: NA; J: TRBJ1-1; D: TRBD1; CDR3: CASSLENRGPTEAFF; DNA: TGCGCCAGCAGCTTGGAAAACAGGGGGCCCACTGAAGCTTTCTTT
V: TRBV28; length: 16; size: NA; J: TRBJ1-6; D: NA; CDR3: CASSFGGSSYNSSLHF; DNA: TGTGCCAGCAGTTTTGGCGGCAGCTCCTATAATTCATCCCTCCACTTT
V: TRBV29-1; length: 15; size: NA; J: TRBJ2-2; D: TRBD2; CDR3: CSVPGTSGATGELFF; DNA: TGCAGCGTTCCCGGGACTAGCGGGGCCACCGGGGAGCTGTTTTTT
V: TRBV20-1; length: 14; size: few; J: TRBJ2-1; D: TRBD2; CDR3: CSAIGAGADNEQFF; DNA: TGCAGTGCTATTGGAGCGGGAGCCGACAATGAGCAGTTCTTC
V: TRBV11-2; length: 19; size: NA; J: TRBJ2-1; D: TRBD2; CDR3: CASSTRTSGGASSYNEQFF; DNA: TGTGCCAGCAGCACCAGGACTAGCGGGGGGGCCAGCTCCTACAATGAGCAGTTCTTC
V: TRBV28; length: 15; size: NA; J: TRBJ1-2; D: NA; CDR3: CASSFFRSLNYGYTF; DNA: TGTGCCAGCAGTTTCTTCCGCTCGCTTAACTATGGCTACACCTTC
V: TRBV12-3/TRBV12-4; length: 14; size: NA; J: TRBJ2-1; D: TRBD2; CDR3: CASSLLAEFNEQFF; DNA: TGTGCCAGCAGTTTACTAGCGGAGTTCAATGAGCAGTTCTTC
V: TRBV18; length: 13; size: NA; J: TRBJ1-2; D: NA; CDR3: CASSEDTNYGYTF; DNA: TGTGCCAGCTCAGAAGACACAAACTATGGCTACACCTTC
V: TRBV29-1; length: 14; size: NA; J: TRBJ1-2; D: NA; CDR3: CSVEDKPLMRGYTF; DNA: TGCAGCGTTGAAGATAAACCCCTGATGAGAGGCTACACCTTC
V: TRBV28; length: 15; size: few; J: TRBJ2-6; D: NA; CDR3: CASTRLVSGAIVLTF; DNA: TGTGCCAGCACCCGACTGGTCTCTGGGGCCATCGTCCTGACTTTC
V: TRBV20-1; length: 13; size: NA; J: TRBJ2-6; D: NA; CDR3: CSAWGTGANVLTF; DNA: TGCAGTGCTTGGGGTACAGGGGCCAACGTCCTGACTTTC
V: TRBV2; length: 14; size: NA; J: TRBJ2-5; D: NA; CDR3: CASSGISRQETQYF; DNA: TGTGCCAGCAGTGGAATTAGTAGGCAAGAGACCCAGTACTTC
V: TRBV5-1; length: 14; size: NA; J: TRBJ1-4; D: NA; CDR3: CASSLGQQNEKLFF; DNA: TGCGCCAGCAGCTTGGGACAGCAGAATGAAAAACTGTTTTTT
V: TRBV6-5; length: 14; size: few; J: TRBJ2-7; D: NA; CDR3: CASSYYFDSYEQYF; DNA: TGTGCCAGCAGTTACTACTTCGACTCCTACGAGCAGTACTTC
V: TRBV29-1; length: 15; size: NA; J: TRBJ2-1; D: TRBD2; CDR3: CSVGRFSGQDNEQFF; DNA: TGCAGCGTTGGTCGTTTTAGCGGGCAGGACAATGAGCAGTTCTTC
V: TRBV4-1; length: 15; size: NA; J: TRBJ1-5; D: NA; CDR3: CASSQDRGYNRPQHF; DNA: TGCGCCAGCAGCCAAGACAGGGGCTACAATCGGCCCCAGCATTTT
V: TRBV12-3/TRBV12-4; length: 14; size: once; J: TRBJ2-1; D: NA; CDR3: CASVRAFGDNEQFF; DNA: TGTGCCAGCGTAAGGGCCTTTGGCGACAATGAGCAGTTCTTC
V: TRBV29-1; length: 14; size: NA; J: TRBJ2-7; D: NA; CDR3: CSVLSHDNVYEQYF; DNA: TGCAGCGTTCTGAGCCACGATAACGTCTACGAGCAGTACTTC
V: TRBV5-1; length: 14; size: NA; J: TRBJ2-7; D: TRBD2; CDR3: CASSSGLGVAEQYF; DNA: TGCGCCAGCAGCTCCGGACTAGGGGTCGCTGAGCAGTACTTC
V: TRBV3-1; length: 15; size: NA; J: TRBJ2-7; D: TRBD1; CDR3: CASSQAGTGVYEQYF; DNA: TGTGCCAGCAGCCAAGCCGGGACAGGCGTCTACGAGCAGTACTTC
V: TRBV12-3/TRBV12-4; length: 14; size: NA; J: TRBJ1-1; D: NA; CDR3: CASSPRTWGTEAFF; DNA: TGTGCCAGCAGCCCTCGGACGTGGGGCACTGAAGCTTTCTTT
V: TRBV20-1; length: 13; size: few; J: TRBJ2-7; D: NA; CDR3: CSASPTANYEQYF; DNA: TGCAGTGCTAGCCCGACTGCGAACTACGAGCAGTACTTC
V: TRBV6-6; length: 13; size: NA; J: TRBJ2-3; D: NA; CDR3: CASTTRRTDTQYF; DNA: TGTGCCAGCACGACCCGACGGACAGATACGCAGTATTTT
V: TRBV5-1; length: 18; size: few; J: TRBJ2-4; D: TRBD1; CDR3: CASSLDVGQGGPRDIQYF; DNA: TGCGCCAGCAGCTTGGATGTAGGACAGGGTGGTCCAAGGGACATTCAGTACTTC
V: TRBV6-5; length: 14; size: few; J: TRBJ2-1; D: TRBD2; CDR3: CASSSGGAVYEQFF; DNA: TGTGCCAGCAGTTCGGGGGGGGCCGTATATGAGCAGTTCTTC
V: TRBV7-2; length: 13; size: NA; J: TRBJ2-7; D: NA; CDR3: CASSFEGFYEQYF; DNA: TGTGCCAGCAGCTTTGAGGGGTTCTACGAGCAGTACTTC
V: TRBV6-5; length: 13; size: NA; J: TRBJ2-7; D: NA; CDR3: CASRIPGSREQYF; DNA: TGTGCCAGCAGAATTCCAGGGTCTAGGGAGCAGTACTTC
V: TRBV24-1; length: 15; size: NA; J: TRBJ2-7; D: TRBD1; CDR3: CATSDAGTGTYEQYF; DNA: TGTGCCACCAGTGATGCCGGGACAGGTACCTACGAGCAGTACTTC
V: TRBV6-2/TRBV6-3; length: 15; size: NA; J: TRBJ2-1; D: NA; CDR3: CASSSVIFSYNEQFF; DNA: TGTGCCAGCAGTTCCGTAATTTTCTCCTACAATGAGCAGTTCTTC
V: TRBV5-1; length: 19; size: NA; J: TRBJ2-7; D: TRBD2; CDR3: CASSSGLAGIHWKGYEQYF; DNA: TGCGCCAGCAGCAGTGGACTAGCGGGAATACACTGGAAAGGCTACGAGCAGTACTTC
V: TRBV10-3; length: 16; size: few; J: TRBJ2-1; D: NA; CDR3: CAIRPSDERGYNEQFF; DNA: TGTGCCATCAGGCCGAGCGATGAGAGGGGATACAATGAGCAGTTCTTC
V: TRBV27; length: 12; size: few; J: TRBJ2-7; D: NA; CDR3: CASSSLGYEQYF; DNA: TGTGCCAGCAGTTCCCTCGGTTACGAGCAGTACTTC
V: TRBV18; length: 12; size: once; J: TRBJ2-1; D: NA; CDR3: CASSPTSYEQFF; DNA: TGTGCCAGCTCACCAACGTCCTATGAGCAGTTCTTC